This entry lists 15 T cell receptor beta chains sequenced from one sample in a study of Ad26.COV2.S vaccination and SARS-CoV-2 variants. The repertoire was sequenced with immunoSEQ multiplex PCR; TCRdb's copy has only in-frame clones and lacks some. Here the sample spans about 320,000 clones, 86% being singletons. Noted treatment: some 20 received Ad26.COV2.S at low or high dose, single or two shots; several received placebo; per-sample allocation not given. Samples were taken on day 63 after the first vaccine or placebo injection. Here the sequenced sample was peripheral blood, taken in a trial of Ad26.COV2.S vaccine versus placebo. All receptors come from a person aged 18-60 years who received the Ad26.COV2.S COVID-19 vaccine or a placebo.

The CDR3 bases are TGTGCCAGCAGCCTAGCGCGTTCTGGCAGGGGCTTGGCAGATACGCAGTATTTT. Translating gives CASSLARSGRGLADTQYF. The rearrangement joins TRBV11-3 to TRBJ2-3; D possibly uses TRBD1 or TRBD2 (6 bases each). The CDR3 is 18 residues long. Germline V gene lookup returns CDR1 SGHNT and CDR2 YENEEA. V was shortened by 5 bases and J by 4 bases, with 25 bases between the two germline ends.

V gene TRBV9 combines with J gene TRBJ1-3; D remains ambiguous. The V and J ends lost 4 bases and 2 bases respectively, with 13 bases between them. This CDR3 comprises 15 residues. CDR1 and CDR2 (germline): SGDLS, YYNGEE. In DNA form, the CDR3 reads TGTGCCAGCAGCTCTTCGGAAACGGCTGGAAACACCATATATTTT. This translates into CASSSSETAGNTIYF.

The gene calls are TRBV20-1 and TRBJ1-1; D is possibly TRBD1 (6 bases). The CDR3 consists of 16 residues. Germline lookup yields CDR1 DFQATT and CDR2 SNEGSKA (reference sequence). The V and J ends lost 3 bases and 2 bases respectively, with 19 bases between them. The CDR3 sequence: CSASGPFGQPNTEAFF. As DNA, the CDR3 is TGCAGTGCTAGTGGCCCTTTCGGACAGCCAAACACTGAAGCTTTCTTT.

CDR3 sequence (DNA): TGCGCCAGCAGCTTCCCAGGTGGGGGAGCGGCCTACGAGCAGTACTTC. Amino acid sequence: CASSFPGGGAAYEQYF. V usage is TRBV5-1 and J usage is TRBJ2-7; D may correspond to TRBD1 or TRBD2 (5 bases each). The CDR3 has 16 residues. Trimming left V 2 bases short and J 2 bases short, with 17 bases between. CDR1 is SGHRS, CDR2 YFSETQ, per germline.

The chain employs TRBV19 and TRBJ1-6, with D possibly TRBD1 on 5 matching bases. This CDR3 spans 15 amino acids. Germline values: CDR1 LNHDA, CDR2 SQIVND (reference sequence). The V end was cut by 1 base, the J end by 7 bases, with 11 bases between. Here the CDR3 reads CASSIVSGLNSPLHF. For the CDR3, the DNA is TGTGCCAGTAGTATAGTGTCGGGGCTCAATTCACCCCTCCACTTT.

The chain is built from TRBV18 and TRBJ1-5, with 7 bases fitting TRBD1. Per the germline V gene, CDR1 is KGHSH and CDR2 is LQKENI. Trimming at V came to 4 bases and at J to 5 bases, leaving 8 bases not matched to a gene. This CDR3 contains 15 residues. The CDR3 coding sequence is TGTGCCAGCTCACGAGACAGGGATTGGGATCAGCCCCAGCATTTT. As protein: CASSRDRDWDQPQHF.

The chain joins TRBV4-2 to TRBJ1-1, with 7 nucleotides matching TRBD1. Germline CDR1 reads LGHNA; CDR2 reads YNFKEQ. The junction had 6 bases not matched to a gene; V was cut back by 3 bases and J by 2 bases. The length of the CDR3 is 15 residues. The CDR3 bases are TGTGCCAGCAGCCATTTATCAGGGGGTAACACTGAAGCTTTCTTT. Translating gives CASSHLSGGNTEAFF.

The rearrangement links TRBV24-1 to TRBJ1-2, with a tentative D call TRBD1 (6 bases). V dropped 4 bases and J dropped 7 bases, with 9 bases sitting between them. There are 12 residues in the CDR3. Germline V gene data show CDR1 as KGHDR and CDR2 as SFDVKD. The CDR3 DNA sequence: TGTGCCACCAGTGAAGGACAGCTTGGCTACACCTTC. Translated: CATSEGQLGYTF.

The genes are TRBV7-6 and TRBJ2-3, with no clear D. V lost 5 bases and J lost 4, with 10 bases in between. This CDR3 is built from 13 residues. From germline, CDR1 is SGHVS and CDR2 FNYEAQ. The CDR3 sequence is CASSPYESDTQYF. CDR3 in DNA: TGTGCCAGCAGCCCGTATGAGTCAGATACGCAGTATTTT. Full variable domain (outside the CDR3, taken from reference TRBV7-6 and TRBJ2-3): GAGVSQSPRYKVTKRGQDVALRCDPISGHVSLYWYRQALGQGPEFLTYFNYEAQQDKSGLPNDRFSAERPEGSISTLTIQRTEQRDSAMYRCASSPYESDTQYFGPGTRLTVL.

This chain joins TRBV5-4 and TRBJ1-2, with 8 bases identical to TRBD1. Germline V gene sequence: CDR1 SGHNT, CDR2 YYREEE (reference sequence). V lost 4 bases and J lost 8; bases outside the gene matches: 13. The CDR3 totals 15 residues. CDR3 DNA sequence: TGTGCCAGCAGCCCTAGGACAGGGTGGGTCGGGGGCTACACCTTC. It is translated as CASSPRTGWVGGYTF.

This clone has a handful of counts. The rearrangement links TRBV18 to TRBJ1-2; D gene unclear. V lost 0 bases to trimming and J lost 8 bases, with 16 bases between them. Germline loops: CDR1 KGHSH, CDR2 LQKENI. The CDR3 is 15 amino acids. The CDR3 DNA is TGTGCCAGCTCACCACCGGACCCAACCCCGCGGGGCTACACCTTC. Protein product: CASSPPDPTPRGYTF.

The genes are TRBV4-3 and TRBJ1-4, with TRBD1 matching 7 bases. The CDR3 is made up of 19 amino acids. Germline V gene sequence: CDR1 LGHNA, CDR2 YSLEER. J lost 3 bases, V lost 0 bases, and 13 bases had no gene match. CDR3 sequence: CASSQDSGIRGLSNEKLFF. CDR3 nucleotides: TGCGCCAGCAGCCAAGATTCGGGTATCAGGGGGTTGTCTAATGAAAAACTGTTTTTT.

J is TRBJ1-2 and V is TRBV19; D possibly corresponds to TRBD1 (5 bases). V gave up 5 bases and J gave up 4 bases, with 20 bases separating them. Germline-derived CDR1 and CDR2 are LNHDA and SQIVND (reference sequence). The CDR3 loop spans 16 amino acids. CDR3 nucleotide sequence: TGTGCCAGTAGTTCGCGGGACGGGGTTGCTGGCTATGGCTACACCTTC. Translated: CASSSRDGVAGYGYTF.

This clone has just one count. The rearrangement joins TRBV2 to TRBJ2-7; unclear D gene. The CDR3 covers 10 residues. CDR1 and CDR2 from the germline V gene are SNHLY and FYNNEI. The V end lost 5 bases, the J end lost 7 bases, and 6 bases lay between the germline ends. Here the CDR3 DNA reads TGTGCCAGCAGTTCAAGGGAGCAGTACTTC. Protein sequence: CASSSREQYF.

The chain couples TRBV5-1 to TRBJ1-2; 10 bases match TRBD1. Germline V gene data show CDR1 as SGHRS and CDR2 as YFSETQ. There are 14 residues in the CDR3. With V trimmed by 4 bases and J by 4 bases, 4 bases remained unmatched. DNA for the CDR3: TGCGCCAGCAGCAACGGACAGGGGGGCTATGGCTACACCTTC. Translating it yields CASSNGQGGYGYTF.